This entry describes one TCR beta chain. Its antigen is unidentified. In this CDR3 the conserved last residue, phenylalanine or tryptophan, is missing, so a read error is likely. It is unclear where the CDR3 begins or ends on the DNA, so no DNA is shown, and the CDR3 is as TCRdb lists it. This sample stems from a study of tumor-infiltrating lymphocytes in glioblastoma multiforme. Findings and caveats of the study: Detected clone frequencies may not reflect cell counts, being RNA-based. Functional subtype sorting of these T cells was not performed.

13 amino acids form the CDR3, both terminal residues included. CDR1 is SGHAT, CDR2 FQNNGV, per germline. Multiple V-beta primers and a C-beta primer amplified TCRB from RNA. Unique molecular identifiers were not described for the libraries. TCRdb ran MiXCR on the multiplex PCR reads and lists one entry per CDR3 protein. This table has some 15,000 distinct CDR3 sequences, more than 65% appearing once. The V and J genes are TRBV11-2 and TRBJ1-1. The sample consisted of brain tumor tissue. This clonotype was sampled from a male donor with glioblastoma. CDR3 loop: CVSSLELNTEDFL.